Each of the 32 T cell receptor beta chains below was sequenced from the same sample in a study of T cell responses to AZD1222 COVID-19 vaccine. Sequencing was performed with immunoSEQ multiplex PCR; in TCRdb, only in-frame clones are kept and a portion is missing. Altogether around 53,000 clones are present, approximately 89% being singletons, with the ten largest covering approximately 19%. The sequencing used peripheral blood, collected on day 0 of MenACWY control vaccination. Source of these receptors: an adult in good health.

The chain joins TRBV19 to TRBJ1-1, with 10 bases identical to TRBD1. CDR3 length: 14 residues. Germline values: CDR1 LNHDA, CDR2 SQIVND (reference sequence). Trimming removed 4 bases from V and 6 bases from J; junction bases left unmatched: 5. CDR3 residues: CASSRRDRGPEAFF. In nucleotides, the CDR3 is TGTGCCAGTAGTAGGAGGGACAGGGGCCCTGAAGCTTTCTTT.

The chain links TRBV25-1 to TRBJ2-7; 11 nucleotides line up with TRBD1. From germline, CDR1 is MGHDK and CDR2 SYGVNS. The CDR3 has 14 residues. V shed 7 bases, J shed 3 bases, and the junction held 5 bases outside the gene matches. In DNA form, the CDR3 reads TGTGCCAGCACCCCCGGGACAGGGGGCTACGAGCAGTACTTC. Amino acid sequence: CASTPGTGGYEQYF.

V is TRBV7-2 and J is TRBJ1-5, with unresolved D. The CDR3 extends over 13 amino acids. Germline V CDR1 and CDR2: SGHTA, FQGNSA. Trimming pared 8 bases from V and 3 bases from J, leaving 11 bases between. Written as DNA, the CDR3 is TGTGCCAGCGCTGCGACACACAATCAGCCCCAGCATTTT. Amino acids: CASAATHNQPQHF.

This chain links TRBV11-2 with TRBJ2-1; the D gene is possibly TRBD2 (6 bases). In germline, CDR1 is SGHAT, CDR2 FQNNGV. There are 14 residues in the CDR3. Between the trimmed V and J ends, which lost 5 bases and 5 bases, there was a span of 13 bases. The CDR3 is CASSAGLHNNEQFF. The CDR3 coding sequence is TGTGCCAGCAGCGCGGGACTGCATAACAATGAGCAGTTCTTC.

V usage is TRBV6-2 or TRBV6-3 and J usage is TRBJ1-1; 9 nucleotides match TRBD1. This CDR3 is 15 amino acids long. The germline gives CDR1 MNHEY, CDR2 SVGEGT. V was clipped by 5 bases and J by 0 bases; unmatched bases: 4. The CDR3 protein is CASSPGTGLNTEAFF. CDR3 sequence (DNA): TGTGCCAGCAGTCCCGGGACAGGGTTGAACACTGAAGCTTTCTTT.

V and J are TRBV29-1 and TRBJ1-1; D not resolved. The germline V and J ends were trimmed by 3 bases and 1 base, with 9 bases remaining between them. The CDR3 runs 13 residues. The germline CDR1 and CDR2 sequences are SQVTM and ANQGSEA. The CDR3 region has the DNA TGCAGCGTTGACTCGCTAAGGAACACTGAAGCTTTCTTT. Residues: CSVDSLRNTEAFF.

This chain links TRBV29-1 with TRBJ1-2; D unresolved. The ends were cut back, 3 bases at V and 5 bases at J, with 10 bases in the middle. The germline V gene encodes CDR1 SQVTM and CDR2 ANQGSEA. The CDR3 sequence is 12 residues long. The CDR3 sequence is CSVEGTAYGYTF. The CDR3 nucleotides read TGCAGCGTTGAGGGTACAGCATATGGCTACACCTTC.

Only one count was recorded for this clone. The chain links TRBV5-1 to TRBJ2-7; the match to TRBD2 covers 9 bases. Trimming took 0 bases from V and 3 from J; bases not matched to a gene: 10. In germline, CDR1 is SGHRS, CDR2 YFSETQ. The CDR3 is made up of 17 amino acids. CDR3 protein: CASSLVAGGPPYYEQYF. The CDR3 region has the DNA TGCGCCAGCAGCTTGGTTGCGGGAGGGCCCCCGTACTACGAGCAGTACTTC.

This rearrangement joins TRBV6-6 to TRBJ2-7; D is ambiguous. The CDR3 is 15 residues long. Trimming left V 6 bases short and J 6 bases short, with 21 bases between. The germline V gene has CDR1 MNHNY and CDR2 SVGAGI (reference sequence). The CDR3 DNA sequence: TGTGCCAGCAGAGTTAGGTCCCCCCTGGGCGGCGAGCAGTACTTC. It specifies CASRVRSPLGGEQYF.

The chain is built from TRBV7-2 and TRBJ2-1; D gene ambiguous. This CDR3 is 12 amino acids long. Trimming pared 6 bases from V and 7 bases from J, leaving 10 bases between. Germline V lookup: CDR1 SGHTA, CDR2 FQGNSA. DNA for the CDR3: TGTGCCAGCAGGGGGTTTGGGAATGAGCAGTTCTTC. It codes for CASRGFGNEQFF.

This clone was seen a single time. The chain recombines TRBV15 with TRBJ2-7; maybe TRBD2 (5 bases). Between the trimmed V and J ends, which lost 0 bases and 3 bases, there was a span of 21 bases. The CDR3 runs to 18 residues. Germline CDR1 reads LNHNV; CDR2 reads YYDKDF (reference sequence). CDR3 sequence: CATSRDAGALGFSYEQYF. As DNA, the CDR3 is TGTGCCACCAGCAGAGATGCGGGCGCTCTGGGGTTTAGCTACGAGCAGTACTTC.

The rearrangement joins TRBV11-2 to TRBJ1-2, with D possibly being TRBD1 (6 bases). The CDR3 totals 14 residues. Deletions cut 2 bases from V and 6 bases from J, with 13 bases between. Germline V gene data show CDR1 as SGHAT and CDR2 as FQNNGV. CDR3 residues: CASSLRLQGDGYTF. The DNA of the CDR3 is TGTGCCAGCAGCTTAAGGTTACAGGGCGATGGCTACACCTTC.

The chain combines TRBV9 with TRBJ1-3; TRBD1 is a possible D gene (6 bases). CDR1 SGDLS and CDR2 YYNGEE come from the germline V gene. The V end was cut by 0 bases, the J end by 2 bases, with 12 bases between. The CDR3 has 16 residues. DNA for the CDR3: TGTGCCAGCAGCGTAGGAGGGGGGTCCGCTGGAAACACCATATATTTT. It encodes CASSVGGGSAGNTIYF.

CDR3 in DNA: TGTGCCAGCAGCCCGGGGGTGCGGCAGCCCCAGCATTTT. As protein: CASSPGVRQPQHF. The rearrangement links TRBV28 to TRBJ1-5, with D possibly TRBD1 on 5 matching bases. Trimming took off 6 bases at V and 7 bases at J, with 13 bases between the two ends. This CDR3 comprises 13 residues. Germline V gene sequence: CDR1 MDHEN, CDR2 SYDVKM.

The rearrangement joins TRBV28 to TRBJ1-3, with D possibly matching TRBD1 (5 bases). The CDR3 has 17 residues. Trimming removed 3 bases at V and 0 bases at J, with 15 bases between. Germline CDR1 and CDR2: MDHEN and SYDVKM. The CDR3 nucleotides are TGTGCCAGCAGTTTCTCGCTTGGGACCCGCTCTGGAAACACCATATATTTT. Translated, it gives CASSFSLGTRSGNTIYF.

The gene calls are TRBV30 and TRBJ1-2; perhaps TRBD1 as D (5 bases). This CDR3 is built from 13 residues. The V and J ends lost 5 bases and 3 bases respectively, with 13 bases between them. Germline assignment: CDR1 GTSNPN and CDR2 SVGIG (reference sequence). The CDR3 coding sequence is TGTGCCTGGTCCCGGGGGTTCGACTATGGCTACACCTTC. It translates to CAWSRGFDYGYTF.

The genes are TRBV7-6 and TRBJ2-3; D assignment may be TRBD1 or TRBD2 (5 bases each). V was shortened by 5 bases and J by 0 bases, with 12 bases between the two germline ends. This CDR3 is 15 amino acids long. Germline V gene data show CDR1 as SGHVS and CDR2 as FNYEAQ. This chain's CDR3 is CASSRRGASTDTQYF. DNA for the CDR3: TGTGCCAGCAGCCGTCGAGGGGCTAGCACAGATACGCAGTATTTT. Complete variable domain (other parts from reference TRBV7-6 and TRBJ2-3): GAGVSQSPRYKVTKRGQDVALRCDPISGHVSLYWYRQALGQGPEFLTYFNYEAQQDKSGLPNDRFSAERPEGSISTLTIQRTEQRDSAMYRCASSRRGASTDTQYFGPGTRLTVL.

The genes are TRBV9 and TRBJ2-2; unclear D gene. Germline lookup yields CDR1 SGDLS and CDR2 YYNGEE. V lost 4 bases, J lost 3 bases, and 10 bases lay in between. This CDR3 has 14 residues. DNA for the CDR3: TGTGCCAGCAGCACCGGGCCCTACACCGGGGAGCTGTTTTTT. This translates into CASSTGPYTGELFF.

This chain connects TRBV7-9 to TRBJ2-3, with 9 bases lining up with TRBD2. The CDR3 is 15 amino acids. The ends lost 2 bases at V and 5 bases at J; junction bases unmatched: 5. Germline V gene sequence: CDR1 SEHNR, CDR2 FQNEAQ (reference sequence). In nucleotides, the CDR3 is TGTGCCAGCAGCTTAATTGCGGGAGGGGGAGATACGCAGTATTTT. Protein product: CASSLIAGGGDTQYF.

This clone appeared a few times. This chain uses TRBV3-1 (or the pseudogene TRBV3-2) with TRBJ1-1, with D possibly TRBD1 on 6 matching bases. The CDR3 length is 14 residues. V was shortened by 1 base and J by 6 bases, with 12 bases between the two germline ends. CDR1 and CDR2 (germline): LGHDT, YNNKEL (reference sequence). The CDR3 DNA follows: TGTGCCAGCAGCCAAGTGCAGGGGCACGCTGAAGCTTTCTTT. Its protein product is CASSQVQGHAEAFF.

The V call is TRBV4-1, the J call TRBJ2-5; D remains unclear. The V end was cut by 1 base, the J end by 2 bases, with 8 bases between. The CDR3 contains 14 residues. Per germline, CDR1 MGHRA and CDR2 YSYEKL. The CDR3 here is CASSQGLRQETQYF. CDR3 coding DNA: TGCGCCAGCAGCCAAGGGTTGCGGCAAGAGACCCAGTACTTC.

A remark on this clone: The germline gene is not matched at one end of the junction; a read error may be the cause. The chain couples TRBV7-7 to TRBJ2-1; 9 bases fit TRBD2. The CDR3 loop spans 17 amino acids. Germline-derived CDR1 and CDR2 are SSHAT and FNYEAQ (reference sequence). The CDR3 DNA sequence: TGTGCTAGCAGCTTACTTCTCGGACTAGCGAATCACAATGAGCAGTTCTTC. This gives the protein CASSLLLGLANHNEQFF. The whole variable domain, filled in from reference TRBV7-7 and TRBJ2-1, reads GAGVSQSPRYKVTKRGQDVTLRCDPISSHATLYWYQQALGQGPEFLTYFNYEAQPDKSGLPSDRFSAERPEGSISTLTIQRTEQRDSAMYRCASSLLLGLANHNEQFFGPGTRLTVL.

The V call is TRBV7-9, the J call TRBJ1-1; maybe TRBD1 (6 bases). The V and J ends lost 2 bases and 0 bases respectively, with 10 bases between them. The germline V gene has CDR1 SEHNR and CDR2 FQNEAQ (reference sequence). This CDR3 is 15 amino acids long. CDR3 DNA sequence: TGTGCCAGCAGCTTAACAGGGAACATGAACACTGAAGCTTTCTTT. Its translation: CASSLTGNMNTEAFF.

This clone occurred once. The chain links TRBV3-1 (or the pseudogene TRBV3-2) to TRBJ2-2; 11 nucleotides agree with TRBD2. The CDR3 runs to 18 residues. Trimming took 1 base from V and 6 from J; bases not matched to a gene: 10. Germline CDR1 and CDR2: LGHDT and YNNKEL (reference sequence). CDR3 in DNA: TGTGCCAGCAGCCAAGGGCGACTAGCGGGAAAAAGGTCCGGGGAGCTGTTTTTT. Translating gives CASSQGRLAGKRSGELFF.

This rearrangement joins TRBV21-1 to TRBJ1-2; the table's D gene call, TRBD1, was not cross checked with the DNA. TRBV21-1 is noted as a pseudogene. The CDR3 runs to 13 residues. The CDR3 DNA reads TGTGCCAGGTCCGGGACAGACAACTATGGCTACACCTTC. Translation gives CARSGTDNYGYTF.

In DNA, the CDR3 is TGCGCCAGCAGCTTAACACTCGGACAGGGGGCGAACACCATATATTTT. It translates to CASSLTLGQGANTIYF. The genes are TRBV5-1 and TRBJ1-3; 11 bases map to TRBD1. V trimming: 2 bases; J trimming: 7 bases; junction bases outside the gene matches: 8. Germline CDR1 reads SGHRS; CDR2 reads YFSETQ. The CDR3 covers 16 residues.

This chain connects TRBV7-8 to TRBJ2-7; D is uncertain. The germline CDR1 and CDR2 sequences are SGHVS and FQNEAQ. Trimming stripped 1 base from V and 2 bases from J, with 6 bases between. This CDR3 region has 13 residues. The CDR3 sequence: CASSLVVTYEQYF. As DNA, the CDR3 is TGTGCCAGCAGCTTAGTGGTAACCTACGAGCAGTACTTC.

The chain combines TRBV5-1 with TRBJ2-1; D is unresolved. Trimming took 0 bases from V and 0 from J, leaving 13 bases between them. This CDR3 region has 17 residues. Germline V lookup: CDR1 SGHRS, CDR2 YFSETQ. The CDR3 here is CASSLDLPQSSYNEQFF. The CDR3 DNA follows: TGCGCCAGCAGCTTGGACCTACCTCAGAGCTCCTACAATGAGCAGTTCTTC.

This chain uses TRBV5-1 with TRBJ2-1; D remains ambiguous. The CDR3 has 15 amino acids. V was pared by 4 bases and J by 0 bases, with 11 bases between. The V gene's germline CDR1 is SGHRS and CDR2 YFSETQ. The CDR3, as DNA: TGCGCCAGCAGCCCCGAATTAAGCTCCTACAATGAGCAGTTCTTC. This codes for CASSPELSSYNEQFF.

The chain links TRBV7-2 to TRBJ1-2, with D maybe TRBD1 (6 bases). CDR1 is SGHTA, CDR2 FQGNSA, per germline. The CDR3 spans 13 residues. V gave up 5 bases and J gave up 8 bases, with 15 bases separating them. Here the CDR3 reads CASSQGQVRGYTF. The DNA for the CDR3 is TGTGCCAGCAGCCAGGGACAAGTTCGGGGCTACACCTTC.

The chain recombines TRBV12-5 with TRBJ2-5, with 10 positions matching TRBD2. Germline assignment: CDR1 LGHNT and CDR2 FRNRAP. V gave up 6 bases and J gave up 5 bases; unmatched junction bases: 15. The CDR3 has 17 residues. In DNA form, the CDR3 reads TGTGCTAGTGGACTAGGGACTAGCGCGAAGTCGGGGGAGACCCAGTACTTC. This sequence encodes CASGLGTSAKSGETQYF.

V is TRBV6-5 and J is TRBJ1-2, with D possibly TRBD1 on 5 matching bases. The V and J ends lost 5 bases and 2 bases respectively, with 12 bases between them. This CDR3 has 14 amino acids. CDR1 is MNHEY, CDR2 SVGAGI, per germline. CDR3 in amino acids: CASSLGASNYGYTF. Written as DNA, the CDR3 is TGTGCCAGCAGTCTCGGGGCATCCAACTATGGCTACACCTTC.